The subject of this entry is one T cell receptor beta chain. This record comes from a study of a mutant IDH1 vaccine in newly diagnosed glioma. Clones were read by immunoSEQ multiplex PCR, and TCRdb kept only the in-frame ones, dropping some. The sample shows about 59,000 clones, 91% of them seen only once. Time point given: baseline, week 1 (first vaccination visit). Treatment meaning: pre-vaccination baseline after standard-of-care therapy. The starting material was PBMCs, obtained from a glioma patient treated with radiotherapy, temozolomide or both. The sequence came from a man aged 50-59 years with glioma.

The CDR3 protein is CASSFSRDGPNYGYTF. CDR3 nucleotides: TGCGCCAGCAGCTTCAGTCGGGACGGCCCTAACTATGGCTACACCTTC. The V gene is TRBV5-1, the J gene TRBJ1-2; D might be TRBD1 (5 bases). V was clipped by 2 bases and J by 0 bases, with 14 bases between them. The CDR3 spans 16 residues. Germline values: CDR1 SGHRS, CDR2 YFSETQ.